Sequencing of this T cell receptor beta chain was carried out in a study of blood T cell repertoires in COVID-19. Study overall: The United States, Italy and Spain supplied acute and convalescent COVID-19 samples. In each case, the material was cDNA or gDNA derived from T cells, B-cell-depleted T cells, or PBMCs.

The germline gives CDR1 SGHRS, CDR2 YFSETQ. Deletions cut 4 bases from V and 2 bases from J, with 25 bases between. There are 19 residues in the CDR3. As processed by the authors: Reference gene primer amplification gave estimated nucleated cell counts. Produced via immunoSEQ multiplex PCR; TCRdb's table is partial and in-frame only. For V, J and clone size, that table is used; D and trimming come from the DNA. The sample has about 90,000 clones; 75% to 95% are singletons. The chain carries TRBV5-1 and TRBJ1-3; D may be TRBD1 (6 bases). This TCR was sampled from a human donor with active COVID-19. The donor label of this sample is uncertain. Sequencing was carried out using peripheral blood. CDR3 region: CASSGLGDGTGQAGNTIYF. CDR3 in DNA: TGCGCCAGCAGCGGACTAGGCGACGGGACGGGACAAGCTGGAAACACCATATATTTT.